The present T cell receptor (beta chain) was sequenced within a study of beta chain features in type 1 diabetes. Study overall: Cell yields, age and gender were similar between patients and healthy donors. Over all samples combined, some 110 million sorted cells were examined.

This CDR3 has 15 residues. The germline V gene has CDR1 SGHNT and CDR2 YYREEE (reference sequence). This clone showed up just a few times. Antigen specificity is unknown. One end of the junction is discordant with germline, which a read error may explain. Expressed TCRB transcripts were sequenced, since all the RNA that had been isolated was reverse transcribed. Only in-frame clones appear in the TCRdb table, and some are missing; sequencing was by immunoSEQ multiplex PCR. The repertoire includes 40,000 to 45,000 clones, 66% of them detected once, and more than 2% sits in the top ten. Study-level points and caveats: Overrepresentation of cells with high TCR expression could result from cDNA sequencing. Reduced insertions and increased deletions marked VDJ junctions in type 1 diabetes patients. The study found moderately but significantly shorter TCRB CDR3s in all four CD4+ subsets of Type 1 diabetes patients.

The sample was Tregs from blood. The TCR was taken from a woman younger than 35 with type 1 diabetes. V usage is TRBV5-4 and J usage is TRBJ1-1; TRBD1 matches 9 bases. The CDR3 DNA sequence: TGTGCCAGCAGCAGGACAGGGGACATGAACGCTGAAGCTTTCTTT. This gives the protein CASSRTGDMNAEAFF. Full variable domain (rest looked up from reference TRBV5-4 and TRBJ1-1): ETGVTQSPTHLIKTRGQQVTLRCSSQSGHNTVSWYQQALGQGPQFIFQYYREEENGRGNFPPRFSGLQFPNYSSELNVNALELDDSALYLCASSRTGDMNAEAFFGQGTRLTVV.